These T cell receptor beta chains were read from a single sample in a study of vaccination and CD4 T cells after COVID-19. Their antigens remain unidentified. TCRdb reanalysed the PCR reads using MiXCR and keeps one entry per CDR3 protein. The sample yields roughly 20,000 distinct CDR3 sequences, 55% to 65% seen once. The specimen was CD4+ T cells from blood, cultured in vitro, collected before SARS-CoV-2 vaccination. Receptors were obtained from a human donor who received a COVID-19 vaccine. The conserved cysteine and the conserved F or W are not part of the CDR3 here. Where a row states a size, it is once, few, many or the class of an expanded clone; other rows omit it.

v_call	clone_size	cdr3_length	j_call	cdr3_aa
TRBV24-1	.	13	TRBJ2-2	ATSDVWSNTGELF
TRBV19	once	11	TRBJ1-5	ATATGGGQPQH
TRBV10-1	.	12	TRBJ1-2	ASSESNRHYGYT
TRBV5-1	.	12	TRBJ1-2	ASSPDRSLGGYT
TRBV12-2	.	15	TRBJ1-2	ASRLWTRGRSYYGYT
TRBV7-2	.	14	TRBJ2-7	ASSFRQSVGLYEQY
TRBV19	few	16	TRBJ1-5	ASSIDLDREGSNQPQH
TRBV12-3/TRBV12-4	.	11	TRBJ2-5	ASSTQGGETQY
TRBV7-2	.	10	TRBJ1-6	ASSSPNSPLH
TRBV7-2	.	15	TRBJ1-6	ASSRTGGGAGNSPLH
TRBV30	few	13	TRBJ2-5	AWSVNAADPETQY
TRBV19	.	12	TRBJ1-6	ASSIGTGNSPLH
TRBV19	.	12	TRBJ1-6	ASSIPGANSLLH
TRBV20-1	.	13	TRBJ1-2	SASRGEEGDYGYT
TRBV7-9	few	12	TRBJ1-2	ASSLPSLTGGYT
TRBV20-1	few	11	TRBJ1-1	SALDRSGNEAF
TRBV6-2/TRBV6-3	.	12	TRBJ1-2	ASSYLALGHGYT
TRBV19	.	13	TRBJ1-1	ASSNWAVVNTEAF
TRBV5-1	few	12	TRBJ2-7	ASSSRDNSYEQY
TRBV19	.	13	TRBJ1-6	ASTSGTGRNSPLH
TRBV30	.	12	TRBJ1-2	AWSIGQGAPGYT
TRBV24-1	once	14	TRBJ2-3	ATSDAIDGGADTQY
TRBV19	.	17	TRBJ2-2	ASSIGRLRRGPNTGELF
TRBV12-3/TRBV12-4	.	12	TRBJ1-1	ASSSGTGNTEAF
TRBV7-2	few	12	TRBJ2-3	ASSSTSSTDTQY
TRBV5-1	.	13	TRBJ2-6	ASSPGLEGANVLT
TRBV25-1	.	14	TRBJ1-1	ASRGGRRDKQTEAF
TRBV20-1	.	11	TRBJ1-1	SASREANTEAF
TRBV20-1	.	11	TRBJ2-2	SASKGNTGELF
TRBV6-1	few	13	TRBJ1-1	ASEGNRGHNTEAF
TRBV5-4	.	13	TRBJ2-7	ASSLSGTSVYEQY
TRBV30	few	11	TRBJ1-4	AWSWKGGEKLF
TRBV10-3	.	13	TRBJ1-2	AISESTGQGHGYT
TRBV23-1	.	18	TRBJ1-5	ASSQSRQFVLAFSNQPQH
TRBV20-1	few	10	TRBJ2-4	SARGAKNIQY
TRBV7-2	.	13	TRBJ2-5	ASRGTSGFQETQY